The present T cell receptor beta chain was sequenced within a study of shared clonotypes between healthy human individuals. Study details: Used for every donor were three CD4 naive, three CD4 memory, two CD8 naive and one CD8 memory plate. Study-wide results and caveats: Generation probability values for non-shared clonotypes were lower than those for clonotypes shared by all four donors.

Source study methods: For the immunoSEQ data, sequences were junction-only without quality scores, so filtering differed. Some clones are missing from TCRdb's copy, which holds only in-frame ones; the method was immunoSEQ multiplex PCR. V and J calls and clone size are as listed in that table; D and trimming were resolved from the DNA. This repertoire shows over 1.5 million clones, approximately 98% found once; its top ten account for 0.4% to 0.45%. About this clone itself: The antigen is undetermined.

V was pared by 9 bases and J by 3 bases, with 15 bases between. Germline V CDR1 and CDR2: MNHNY, SVGAGI (reference sequence). The CDR3 extends over 13 amino acids. The V and J genes are TRBV6-6 and TRBJ2-7, with D tentatively TRBD2 (6 bases). The source is a man aged 30-40 years in good health. Sequenced: naive CD4+ T cells sorted from blood. Subset given: CD45RA+ positively selected. The DNA of the CDR3 is TGTGCCAGTTCCGGGAGCACCTACTACGAGCAGTACTTC. It codes for CASSGSTYYEQYF.